Listed here are 15 T cell receptor beta chains from one sample, sequenced in a study of cytomegalovirus exposure and HLA in healthy donors. The primer mix had 60 Vbeta and 13 Jbeta primers. Some clones are missing from TCRdb's copy, which holds only in-frame ones; the method was immunoSEQ multiplex PCR. The table records around 120,000 clones, around 83% of them present only once. The specimen was PBMCs. The origin of the receptors is a man in his fifties or sixties in good health and CMV-seronegative.

V and J are TRBV18 and TRBJ2-7; 11 nucleotides match TRBD2. This CDR3 spans 15 amino acids. The germline V gene encodes CDR1 KGHSH and CDR2 LQKENI. V lost 2 bases to trimming and J lost 3 bases; unmatched junction nucleotides: 3. CDR3 sequence: CASSPNSGGGYEQYF. CDR3 sequence (DNA): TGTGCCAGCTCACCAAATAGCGGGGGGGGCTACGAGCAGTACTTC.

The CDR3 is CASRQGYQETQYF. DNA for the CDR3: TGTGCCAGCAGACAGGGGTACCAAGAGACCCAGTACTTC. J is TRBJ2-5 and V is TRBV6-4, with 7 bases identical to TRBD1. The J segment lost 0 bases and the V segment lost 6 bases, leaving 1 base of the junction unmatched. The CDR3 totals 13 residues. Germline loops: CDR1 MRHNA, CDR2 SNTAGT.

The V call is TRBV18, the J call TRBJ2-5; the match to TRBD1 covers 10 bases. The CDR3 runs 17 residues. The V and J ends lost 3 bases and 5 bases, in that order; junction bases with no gene match: 12. CDR1 is KGHSH and CDR2 is LQKENI in the germline V gene. CDR3 sequence: CASSPRTGGISRETQYF. In DNA form, the CDR3 reads TGTGCCAGCTCACCCCGGACAGGGGGGATATCGCGCGAGACCCAGTACTTC. Filled out from reference TRBV18 and TRBJ2-5, the complete variable domain reads NAGVMQNPRHLVRRRGQEARLRCSPMKGHSHVYWYRQLPEEGLKFMVYLQKENIIDESGMPKERFSAEFPKEGPSILRIQQVVRGDSAAYFCASSPRTGGISRETQYFGPGTRLLVL.

The rearrangement uses TRBV28 and TRBJ2-1; weak D call: TRBD1 (6 bases). This CDR3 comprises 16 residues. The germline gives CDR1 MDHEN, CDR2 SYDVKM. The germline V and J ends were trimmed by 5 bases and 3 bases, with 17 bases remaining between them. CDR3 amino acids: CASSDTGRRVYNEQFF. CDR3 sequence (DNA): TGTGCCAGCAGTGATACAGGGCGACGGGTCTACAATGAGCAGTTCTTC.

This chain uses TRBV9 with TRBJ1-6; TRBD1 matches at 9 bases. This CDR3 contains 19 residues. V trimming: 0 bases; J trimming: 6 bases; junction bases outside the gene matches: 13. The V gene's germline CDR1 is SGDLS and CDR2 YYNGEE. The DNA for the CDR3 is TGTGCCAGCAGCGTAGGCCCCTGGACAGGGGCTAGAGGTAATTCACCCCTCCACTTT. Translated: CASSVGPWTGARGNSPLHF. Full variable domain (missing parts from reference TRBV9 and TRBJ1-6): DSGVTQTPKHLITATGQRVTLRCSPRSGDLSVYWYQQSLDQGLQFLIQYYNGEERAKGNILERFSAQQFPDLHSELNLSSLELGDSALYFCASSVGPWTGARGNSPLHFGNGTRLTVT.

The CDR3 region is CASSSLVSGAGELFF. CDR3 DNA sequence: TGTGCCAGCAGCTCGCTAGTTTCGGGGGCCGGGGAGCTGTTTTTT. The chain couples TRBV7-2 to TRBJ2-2, with D possibly matching TRBD2 (6 bases). CDR1 and CDR2 from the germline V gene are SGHTA and FQGNSA. Between the trimmed V and J ends, which lost 4 bases and 6 bases, there was a span of 15 bases. The CDR3 extends over 15 amino acids.

This clone was counted between two and nine times. This rearrangement joins TRBV6-5 to TRBJ1-4; D may be TRBD1 (6 bases). The CDR3 runs to 15 residues. CDR1 is MNHEY, CDR2 SVGAGI, per germline. V was pared by 2 bases and J by 5 bases, with 12 bases between. The CDR3 DNA sequence: TGTGCCAGCAGTTACGAGGGGGGGAGAAATGAAAAACTGTTTTTT. It encodes CASSYEGGRNEKLFF.

This clone was seen just once. V is TRBV29-1 and J is TRBJ1-1; 9 positions match TRBD1. The trim removed 7 bases at V and 6 bases at J, leaving 12 bases unmatched. The CDR3 has 14 residues. Germline V gives CDR1 SQVTM, CDR2 ANQGSEA. This CDR3 is CSAGETGGLPEAFF. CDR3 DNA sequence: TGCAGCGCCGGGGAGACAGGGGGTTTGCCTGAAGCTTTCTTT.

This chain uses TRBV4-1 with TRBJ1-4, with 9 bases that match TRBD1. The CDR3 runs to 16 residues. V dropped 2 bases and J dropped 7; count of bases not matched to a gene: 8. Germline V gene data show CDR1 as MGHRA and CDR2 as YSYEKL. The CDR3 spells CASSQRDRAGGEKLFF. The CDR3 DNA sequence: TGCGCCAGCAGCCAAAGGGACAGGGCGGGGGGTGAAAAACTGTTTTTT.

This chain connects TRBV11-2 to TRBJ2-5; D ambiguous. There are 13 residues in the CDR3. Germline-derived CDR1 and CDR2 are SGHAT and FQNNGV. Trimming removed 1 base at V and 5 bases at J, with 8 bases between. CDR3 residues: CASSLVTVETQYF. DNA for the CDR3: TGTGCCAGCAGCTTAGTTACGGTGGAGACCCAGTACTTC.

The V gene is TRBV11-2, the J gene TRBJ1-1; TRBD1 agrees at 11 bases. The length of the CDR3 is 18 residues. Germline V lookup: CDR1 SGHAT, CDR2 FQNNGV. Losses at the gene ends were 7 bases for V and 1 base for J; bases not matched to a gene: 14. The CDR3 nucleotides are TGTGCCAGCATCGACCTAATCCGGGACAGGGGGAGGAACACTGAAGCTTTCTTT. Protein product: CASIDLIRDRGRNTEAFF.

In this sample, this clone turned up a few times. The V call is TRBV4-2, the J call TRBJ1-2; D is possibly TRBD1 (6 bases). The CDR3 spans 16 residues. Trimming took off 1 base at V and 8 bases at J, with 20 bases between the two ends. Germline V gene data show CDR1 as LGHNA and CDR2 as YNFKEQ. The DNA for the CDR3 is TGTGCCAGCAGCCAAGGCCAGAGAGGGGGGGCTAAGGGCTACACCTTC. Protein product: CASSQGQRGGAKGYTF.

This clone was seen a handful of times. V usage is TRBV10-2 and J usage is TRBJ1-1; the D is unclear. V was clipped by 6 bases and J by 5 bases, with 19 bases between them. This CDR3 comprises 15 residues. Germline V gene lookup returns CDR1 WSHSY and CDR2 SAAADI. The CDR3 reads CASSENFLSGTEAFF. The CDR3 DNA follows: TGCGCCAGCAGCGAAAATTTTTTGTCGGGGACTGAAGCTTTCTTT.

The V gene is TRBV19, the J gene TRBJ1-1, with D hard to call. The germline gives CDR1 LNHDA, CDR2 SQIVND (reference sequence). The CDR3 extends over 13 amino acids. Between the trimmed V and J ends, which lost 3 bases and 6 bases, there was a span of 11 bases. As DNA, the CDR3 is TGTGCCAGTAGTATTTGGGTTGCGGCTGAAGCTTTCTTT. This sequence encodes CASSIWVAAEAFF.

The gene calls are TRBV2 and TRBJ1-2, with D hard to call. Trimming pared 4 bases from V and 2 bases from J, leaving 8 bases between. In germline, CDR1 is SNHLY, CDR2 FYNNEI. The CDR3 totals 13 residues. CDR3 loop: CASSVAGNYGYTF. CDR3 bases: TGTGCCAGCAGTGTGGCCGGGAACTATGGCTACACCTTC.